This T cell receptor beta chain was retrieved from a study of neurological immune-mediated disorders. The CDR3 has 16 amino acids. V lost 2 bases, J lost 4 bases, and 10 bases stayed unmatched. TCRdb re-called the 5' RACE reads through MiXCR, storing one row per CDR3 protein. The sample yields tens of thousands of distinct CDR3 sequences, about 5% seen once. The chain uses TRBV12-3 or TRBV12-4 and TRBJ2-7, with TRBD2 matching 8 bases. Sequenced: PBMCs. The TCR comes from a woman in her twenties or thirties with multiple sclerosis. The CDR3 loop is CASSLRSGSAKYEQYF. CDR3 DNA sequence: TGTGCCAGCAGTTTAAGGAGCGGGAGTGCCAAATACGAGCAGTACTTC.